This section outlines one T cell receptor (beta chain) sequence together with its context. The same CDR3 arises from other DNA sequences in this sample as well. The run depth of the assay was deep. The repertoire was sequenced with immunoSEQ multiplex PCR; TCRdb's copy has only in-frame clones and lacks some. The profile shows approximately 2,300,000 clones, 85% to 95% of them singletons. The germline V gene has CDR1 SGDLS and CDR2 YYNGEE. The CDR3 runs 15 residues. J gave up 0 bases and V 2 bases, and 1 base lay outside the gene matches. Healthy and HIV-negative, the adult donors had no recent acute infections or vaccinations. The record originates from a study of shared clonotypes between healthy human individuals. Study context: A donor's plate count was three for CD4 naive and three for CD4 memory; CD8 naive had two and CD8 memory one.

The V gene is TRBV9, the J gene TRBJ2-1; 8 bases map to TRBD2. The sequenced sample was naive CD4+ T cells from PBMCs. Subset defined: CD45RA+ positively selected. The TCR originated in a man between 18 and 35 years old in good health. Some clones in this sample may be carry-over from other donors' samples. The CDR3 protein is CASSVGTSSYNEQFF. For the CDR3, the DNA is TGTGCCAGCAGCGTTGGGACTAGCTCCTACAATGAGCAGTTCTTC.